The sequence of this T cell receptor (beta chain) was determined in a study of PD-1 blockade in classical Hodgkin lymphoma. Some clones are missing from TCRdb's copy, which holds only in-frame ones; the method was immunoSEQ multiplex PCR. The sample has around 65,000 clones, 88% seen once. Brentuximab vedotin exposure varied, and every patient relapsed after autologous stem cell transplantation. Trimming removed 0 bases from V and 6 bases from J, with 8 bases in between. The CDR3 is made up of 13 amino acids. Germline loops: CDR1 MNHEY, CDR2 SVGAGI. The sequenced sample was peripheral blood mononuclear cells (PBMCs), obtained at baseline. The receptor was isolated from a human donor with classical Hodgkin lymphoma. V gene TRBV6-5 combines with J gene TRBJ1-2; a weak D match, TRBD1 (5 bases). This CDR3 reads CASSYSPQDGYTF. The CDR3 coding sequence is TGTGCCAGCAGTTACTCACCACAGGATGGCTACACCTTC.